This TCR beta chain was retrieved from a study of a mutant IDH1 vaccine in newly diagnosed glioma. Across the whole study: Vaccination followed radiotherapy alone by 4-6 weeks, or accompanied temozolomide cycles. An approximately 62% male, 37.5% female split and a mean age of roughly 37 years characterized treated patients. Patients were pretreated with radiotherapy, temozolomide, or both, mostly both.

The method was immunoSEQ multiplex PCR; TCRdb's version includes in-frame clones alone and lacks a portion of them. The sample contains approximately 32,000 clones, roughly three fifths of which appear only once. This sample's time point: week 5, during vaccination. The content of each vaccine dose was 300 ug of mutant IDH1 20-mer peptide, and topical imiquimod accompanied it. V lost 7 bases and J lost 12, with 19 bases in between. The CDR3 has 14 residues. Germline V gene lookup returns CDR1 SGHTA and CDR2 FQGNSA. Regarding this clone: Its antigen is unidentified.

The chain recombines TRBV7-2 with TRBJ2-6; D tentatively reads TRBD1 or TRBD2 (5 bases each). This sequence originates from a woman between 18 and 29 years old with glioma. The material was PBMCs, obtained from a glioma patient whose treatment included an IDH1 peptide vaccine. CDR3 in DNA: TGTGCCAGCACCCCCGGGGCACAGACCAGCGTCCTGACTTTC. This gives the protein CASTPGAQTSVLTF.